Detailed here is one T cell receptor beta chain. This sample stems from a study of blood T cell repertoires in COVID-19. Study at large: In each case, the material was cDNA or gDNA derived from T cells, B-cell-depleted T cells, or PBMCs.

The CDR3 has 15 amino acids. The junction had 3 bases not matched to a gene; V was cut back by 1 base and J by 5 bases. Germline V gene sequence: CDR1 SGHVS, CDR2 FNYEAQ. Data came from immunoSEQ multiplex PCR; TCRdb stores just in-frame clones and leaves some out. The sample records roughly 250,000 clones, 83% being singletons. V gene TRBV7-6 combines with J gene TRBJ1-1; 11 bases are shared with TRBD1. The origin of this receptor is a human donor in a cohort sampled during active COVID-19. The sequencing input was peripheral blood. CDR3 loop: CASSLGGQGETEAFF. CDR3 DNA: TGTGCCAGCAGCTTAGGGGGACAGGGGGAAACTGAAGCTTTCTTT. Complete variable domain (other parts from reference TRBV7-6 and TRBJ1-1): GAGVSQSPRYKVTKRGQDVALRCDPISGHVSLYWYRQALGQGPEFLTYFNYEAQQDKSGLPNDRFSAERPEGSISTLTIQRTEQRDSAMYRCASSLGGQGETEAFFGQGTRLTVV.